One and the same sample provided the 30 T cell receptor beta chains below, sequenced in a study of metastatic and nonmetastatic thyroid tumors (dated by TCRdb to 2020 to 2021). Libraries were constructed by PCR. The listed sequencing device is Illumina HiSeq 4000. TCRdb reprocessed the public reads (quality trimming at Q25 with fastp, clone calling with MiXCR) and kept in-frame beta chains. A total of approximately 25,000 clones appear in this sample, 20% of them only once. Around 28% of the sample belongs to the ten largest clones. No treatment had been received by any patient before thyroid surgery. The specimen was blood. These TCRs come from a male donor with papillary thyroid cancer or a benign thyroid nodule (not recorded which). Some clones in this sample may be carry-over from other donors' samples.

As to this clone: At one end, the junction sequence differs from germline, possibly due to a read error. This rearrangement joins TRBV18 to TRBJ1-5; D might be TRBD1 (5 bases). The CDR3 runs to 15 residues. Looked up from germline, CDR1 is KGHSH and CDR2 is LQKENI. The CDR3 bases are TGTGCCAGCTCACCAGCACAGGTTACCAATCAGCCCCAGGATTTT. This codes for CASSPAQVTNQPQDF.

To note about this clone: A junction end diverges from the germline sequence, so it may reflect a read error. CDR3 residues: CASSLPRGNQLQHF. The CDR3 DNA reads TGTGCCAGCAGCCTCCCCAGGGGAAATCAGCTCCAGCATTTT. This chain uses TRBV28 with TRBJ1-5, with D maybe TRBD1 (6 bases). Germline CDR1 MDHEN, CDR2 SYDVKM. The CDR3 has 14 amino acids. Using reference TRBV28 and TRBJ1-5 for the parts outside the CDR3, the full variable domain is DVKVTQSSRYLVKRTGEKVFLECVQDMDHENMFWYRQDPGLGLRLIYFSYDVKMKEKGDIPEGYSVSREKKERFSLILESASTNQTSMYLCASSLPRGNQLQHFGDGTRLSIL.

This clone was seen ten or more times. This chain joins TRBV10-1 and TRBJ1-2; tentative D call: TRBD1 (6 bases). CDR1 and CDR2 from the germline V gene are WNHNN and SYGVQD (reference sequence). This CDR3 comprises 13 residues. Trimming removed 6 bases from V and 1 base from J, with 9 bases in between. This CDR3 is CASSRDINYGYTF. The CDR3 DNA is TGCGCCAGCAGCAGGGACATTAACTATGGCTACACCTTC.

This clone is judged medium-sized (0.01 to 0.1%). This chain uses TRBV20-1 with TRBJ2-3; tentatively, D is TRBD1 or TRBD2 (5 bases each). V lost 3 bases and J lost 0, with 13 bases in between. The germline V gene encodes CDR1 DFQATT and CDR2 SNEGSKA (reference sequence). The length of the CDR3 is 15 residues. The CDR3 sequence: CSARGDRTSTDTQYF. CDR3 DNA sequence: TGCAGTGCTAGGGGGGACCGAACTAGCACAGATACGCAGTATTTT.

This clone was found many times. The chain combines TRBV4-2 with TRBJ2-7; D is possibly TRBD2 (6 bases). This CDR3 spans 15 amino acids. Germline lookup yields CDR1 LGHNA and CDR2 YNFKEQ. The ends were cut back, 4 bases at V and 0 bases at J, with 13 bases in the middle. The DNA for the CDR3 is TGTGCCAGCAGCCCCTATAGCGGTGACTCCTACGAGCAGTACTTC. Amino acids: CASSPYSGDSYEQYF.

This clone was recorded many times. This CDR3 is CASSLTGNYGYTF. The CDR3 region has the DNA TGTGCCAGCAGCTTGACAGGGAACTATGGCTACACCTTC. This sequence joins TRBV27 and TRBJ1-2, with 7 bases lining up with TRBD1. The V gene end was trimmed by 6 bases and the J gene end by 2 bases; junction bases not matched to a gene: 3. Germline CDR1 and CDR2: MNHEY and SMNVEV (reference sequence). CDR3 length equals 13 residues.

This clone showed up many times. The chain joins TRBV18 to TRBJ2-1, with 7 bases that match TRBD1. This CDR3 has 12 residues. Germline lookup yields CDR1 KGHSH and CDR2 LQKENI. J lost 10 bases, V lost 3 bases, and 3 bases had no gene match. The DNA of the CDR3 is TGTGCCAGCTCACCTACAGGGGCCGAGCAGTTCTTC. This encodes CASSPTGAEQFF.

This clone has ten or more counts. The gene calls are TRBV11-1 and TRBJ2-3, with D perhaps assigned TRBD1 or TRBD2 (5 bases each). The CDR3 contains 16 residues. CDR1 is SGHAT, CDR2 FQDESV, per germline (reference sequence). The V and J ends lost 1 base and 2 bases respectively, with 13 bases between them. This CDR3 is CASSLVLWGITDTQYF. The DNA of the CDR3 is TGTGCCAGCAGCTTAGTTTTATGGGGGATCACAGATACGCAGTATTTT.

This clone came up many times. The chain combines TRBV10-3 with TRBJ2-7; D may be TRBD2 (6 bases). The CDR3 has 15 residues. Germline V lookup: CDR1 ENHRY, CDR2 SYGVKD. Trimming shortened V by 4 bases and J by 0 bases, and 13 bases separated the two germline ends. The DNA of the CDR3 is TGTGCCATCAGTGGCGGGGCTCTTAGCTCCTACGAGCAGTACTTC. It codes for CAISGGALSSYEQYF.

Many counts were recorded for this clone. This chain uses TRBV7-2 with TRBJ1-2, with 8 positions matching TRBD1. V lost 5 bases, J lost 8 bases, and 7 bases stayed unmatched. The germline gives CDR1 SGHTA, CDR2 FQGNSA. The CDR3 is made up of 13 amino acids. The CDR3 here is CASSTRTGNGYTF. The DNA for the CDR3 is TGTGCCAGCAGCACTCGGACAGGGAACGGCTACACCTTC.

The table lists this clone with many counts. A much larger clone sits a single nucleotide away, making a read error possible. At the DNA level, this CDR3 is encoded by other sequences in the same sample as well. V is TRBV27 and J is TRBJ2-2, with 7 bases that match TRBD1. CDR3 length: 19 residues. Germline V gives CDR1 MNHEY, CDR2 SMNVEV (reference sequence). The CDR3 DNA reads TGTGCCAGTAGTTTCAGAACCCCGGGACAGACAAGTTCTGCCGGGGAGCTGTTTTTT. Its protein product is CASSFRTPGQTSSAGELFF.

This clone was counted between two and nine times. It may be a read error: a sequence one base away is much more abundant. This chain connects TRBV7-6 to TRBJ2-5, with unresolved D. Germline-derived CDR1 and CDR2 are SGHVS and FNYEAQ. CDR3 length: 15 amino acids. The chain's CDR3 is CASSLRIGDTETHYF. The CDR3 coding sequence is TGTGCCAGCAGCTTAAGGATCGGAGACACTGAGACCCATTACTTC.

Many counts were recorded for this clone. This chain connects TRBV12-3 or TRBV12-4 to TRBJ1-1; possibly TRBD1 for D (5 bases). The CDR3 is made up of 14 amino acids. Deletions cut 1 base from V and 5 bases from J, with 11 bases between. This CDR3 reads CASSLVWGRTEAFF. CDR3 nucleotides: TGTGCCAGCAGTTTAGTATGGGGGAGGACTGAAGCTTTCTTT.

In its sample, this clone was seen many times. This sample includes further DNA sequences coding for the same CDR3. As DNA, the CDR3 is TGTGCCAGCAGTGTGTCGGCGGAACCGAGCGACGAGCAGTACTTC. Translating gives CASSVSAEPSDEQYF. The V gene is TRBV6-4, the J gene TRBJ2-7, with unresolved D. Germline-derived CDR1 and CDR2 are MRHNA and SNTAGT. The CDR3 is made up of 15 amino acids. With 4 bases removed from V and 5 bases from J, the gap between germline ends came to 18 bases.

This clone has a count of ten or more. The chain is built from TRBV20-1 and TRBJ1-3; TRBD1 matches at 7 bases. The CDR3 spans 13 residues. The V and J ends lost 5 bases and 6 bases, in that order; junction bases with no gene match: 7. The germline CDR1 and CDR2 sequences are DFQATT and SNEGSKA (reference sequence). CDR3 amino acids: CSAGRGQPNTIYF. As DNA, the CDR3 is TGCAGTGCTGGACGGGGACAGCCAAACACCATATATTTT.

V gene TRBV28 combines with J gene TRBJ1-5, with TRBD1 matching 8 bases. This CDR3 region has 15 residues. Trimming removed 5 bases from V and 5 bases from J; junction bases left unmatched: 8. The V gene's germline CDR1 is MDHEN and CDR2 SYDVKM. The CDR3 bases are TGTGCCAGCAGTAAGACGACAGGGGCAGATCAGCCCCAGCATTTT. Encoded protein: CASSKTTGADQPQHF.

This clone was counted ten times or more. The chain combines TRBV10-1 with TRBJ2-7; D unclear. Trimming took 3 bases from V and 4 from J, leaving 10 bases between them. The CDR3 has 13 amino acids. CDR1 is WNHNN, CDR2 SYGVQD, per germline (reference sequence). The CDR3 nucleotides are TGCGCCAGCAGTGAAGGCCCGATTTACGAGCAGTACTTC. It specifies CASSEGPIYEQYF.

Ten or more counts support this clone. A much larger clonotype is one base distant, so this may be a read error. J is TRBJ1-2 and V is TRBV19, with D possibly matching TRBD1 (5 bases). The CDR3 loop spans 14 amino acids. Germline V CDR1 and CDR2: LNHDA, SQIVND (reference sequence). The CDR3 DNA reads TGTGTCAGTAGTATGAGCAGGGTCGGCTATGGCTACACCTTC. As protein: CVSSMSRVGYGYTF.

This clone was seen repeatedly, ten times or more. The CDR3 bases are TGCGCCAGCAGCTTCACCTCATTTAAGACAGGGAGTTCCTACAATGAGCAGTTCTTC. Its protein product is CASSFTSFKTGSSYNEQFF. The rearrangement joins TRBV5-1 to TRBJ2-1, with 7 bases matching TRBD1. V lost 2 bases, J lost 1 base, and 15 bases stayed unmatched. Looked up from germline, CDR1 is SGHRS and CDR2 is YFSETQ. This CDR3 region has 19 residues.

In this sample, this clone turned up many times. This sequence joins TRBV20-1 and TRBJ1-5; D not certain. Per germline, CDR1 DFQATT and CDR2 SNEGSKA (reference sequence). V was pared by 5 bases and J by 2 bases, with 16 bases between. The length of the CDR3 is 15 residues. The CDR3 spells CSASHPSGGNQPQHF. The CDR3 region has the DNA TGCAGTGCTTCCCATCCATCAGGAGGCAATCAGCCCCAGCATTTT.

The sample holds many counts of this clone. This rearrangement joins TRBV6-2 or TRBV6-3 to TRBJ1-1; D gene ambiguous. The CDR3 runs to 13 residues. Germline CDR1 and CDR2: MNHEY and SVGEGT. Trimming left V 2 bases short and J 1 base short, with 5 bases between. This CDR3 is CASSYVPNTEAFF. CDR3 nucleotide sequence: TGTGCCAGCAGTTACGTACCGAACACTGAAGCTTTCTTT.

This clone occurred a few times. This may be a read error, as it is one base from a much larger clone. The CDR3 end shows no conserved phenylalanine or tryptophan, and so a read error is likely. The chain is built from TRBV25-1 and TRBJ1-5; 8 nucleotides align to TRBD1. The V gene's germline CDR1 is MGHDK and CDR2 SYGVNS. The ends lost 4 bases at V and 7 bases at J; junction bases unmatched: 6. This CDR3 has 14 residues. DNA for the CDR3: TGTGCCAGCAGTGGGACAGGGACTTACCAGCCCCAGCATCTT. Its translation: CASSGTGTYQPQHL.

This clone was recorded many times. The CDR3 sequence is CSATPAFARGETQYF. In nucleotides, the CDR3 is TGCAGTGCTACTCCAGCGTTCGCCAGGGGTGAGACCCAGTACTTC. The V and J genes are TRBV20-1 and TRBJ2-5, with D possibly TRBD1 on 6 matching bases. The germline V gene encodes CDR1 DFQATT and CDR2 SNEGSKA (reference sequence). The ends were cut back, 4 bases at V and 5 bases at J, with 20 bases in the middle. This CDR3 is built from 15 residues.

In its sample, this clone was seen many times. The V gene is TRBV30, the J gene TRBJ1-2; D is unresolved. Looked up from germline, CDR1 is GTSNPN and CDR2 is SVGIG (reference sequence). V dropped 2 bases and J dropped 6 bases, with 7 bases sitting between them. CDR3 length: 11 amino acids. CDR3 nucleotide sequence: TGTGCCTGGAGTTTACAGAATGGCTACACCTTC. The encoded protein is CAWSLQNGYTF.

The chain employs TRBV19 and TRBJ2-7; D may be TRBD1 (7 bases). CDR1 LNHDA and CDR2 SQIVND come from the germline V gene (reference sequence). CDR3 length equals 13 residues. V was pared by 9 bases and J by 10 bases, with 22 bases between. The CDR3 protein is CASEDRVTGDQYF. CDR3 DNA sequence: TGTGCCAGCGAAGACAGGGTGACGGGAGATCAGTACTTC.

The gene calls are TRBV13 and TRBJ2-2; D possibly uses TRBD1 or TRBD2 (5 bases each). This CDR3 has 15 residues. CDR1 is PRHDT and CDR2 is FYEKMQ in the germline V gene (reference sequence). The V gene lost 5 bases and the J gene lost 3 bases, with 13 bases spanning the gap. CDR3 DNA: TGTGCCAGCAGCCCTACAGGAGGCTACACCGGGGAGCTGTTTTTT. Protein: CASSPTGGYTGELFF.

This clone showed up many times. The junction departs from germline at one end; a sequencing error may be responsible. Other DNA sequences in the sample encode the same CDR3. The rearrangement uses TRBV28 and TRBJ1-2, with D possibly being TRBD1 (6 bases). The CDR3 spans 13 residues. Germline CDR1 MDHEN, CDR2 SYDVKM. The CDR3 sequence: CASSGQSNYGYTF. The CDR3 nucleotides are TGCGCCAGCTCGGGACAATCTAACTATGGCTACACCTTC.

In the case of this clone: Mismatch with germline at one junction end may stem from a read error. This chain uses TRBV18 with TRBJ2-5; possibly TRBD1 for D (6 bases). CDR1 and CDR2 (germline): KGHSH, LQKENI. The CDR3 runs 13 residues. The chain's CDR3 is CARTQYREETKYF. CDR3 coding DNA: TGTGCCAGGACACAGTACAGGGAAGAGACCAAGTACTTC.

The table lists this clone with many counts. The J gene is TRBJ1-1, the V gene TRBV6-2 or TRBV6-3; no definite D call. The CDR3 covers 14 residues. The germline gives CDR1 MNHEY, CDR2 SVGEGT. Trimming pared 8 bases from V and 3 bases from J, leaving 16 bases between. CDR3 nucleotide sequence: TGTGCCAGCGCCCTGGACTTTTTGGACACTGAAGCTTTCTTT. Its protein is CASALDFLDTEAFF.

This clone was found many times. This chain joins TRBV12-3 or TRBV12-4 and TRBJ2-5, with 9 nucleotides matching TRBD2. This CDR3 is 15 amino acids long. Unmatched junction bases numbered 10, after V lost 6 bases and J lost 5 bases. This CDR3 is CASRFSGSPVETQYF. CDR3 in DNA: TGTGCCAGCAGATTTAGCGGGAGTCCTGTGGAGACCCAGTACTTC.